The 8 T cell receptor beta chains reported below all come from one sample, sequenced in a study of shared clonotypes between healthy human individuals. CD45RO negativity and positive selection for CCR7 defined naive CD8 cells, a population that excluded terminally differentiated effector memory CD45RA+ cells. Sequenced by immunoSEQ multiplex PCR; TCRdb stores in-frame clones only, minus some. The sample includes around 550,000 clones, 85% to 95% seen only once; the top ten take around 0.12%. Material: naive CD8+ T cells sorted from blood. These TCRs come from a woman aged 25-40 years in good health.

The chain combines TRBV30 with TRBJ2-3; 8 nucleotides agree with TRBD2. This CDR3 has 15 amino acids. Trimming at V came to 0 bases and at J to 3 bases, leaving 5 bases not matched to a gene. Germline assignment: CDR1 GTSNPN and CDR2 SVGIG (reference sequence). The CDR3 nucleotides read TGTGCCTGGAGTGTTTTAGCGGGATCTACAGATACGCAGTATTTT. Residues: CAWSVLAGSTDTQYF.

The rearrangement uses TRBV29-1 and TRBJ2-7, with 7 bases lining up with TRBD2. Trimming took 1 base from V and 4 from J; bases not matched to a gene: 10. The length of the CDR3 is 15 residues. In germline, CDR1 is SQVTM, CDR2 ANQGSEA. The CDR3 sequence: CSVEAGEAGVYEQYF. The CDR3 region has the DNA TGCAGCGTTGAAGCGGGGGAGGCGGGAGTGTACGAGCAGTACTTC.

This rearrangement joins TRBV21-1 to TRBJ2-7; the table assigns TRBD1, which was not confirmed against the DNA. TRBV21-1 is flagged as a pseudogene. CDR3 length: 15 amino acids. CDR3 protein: CASSNPGQGNYEQYF. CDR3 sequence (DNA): TGTGCCAGCAGCAACCCGGGACAGGGAAACTACGAGCAGTACTTC.

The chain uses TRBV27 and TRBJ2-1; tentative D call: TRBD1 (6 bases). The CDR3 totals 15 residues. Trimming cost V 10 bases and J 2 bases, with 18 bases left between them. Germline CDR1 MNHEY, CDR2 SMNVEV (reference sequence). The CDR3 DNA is TGTGCCACACAGGGTGTGGGCCCTACCTACAATGAGCAGTTCTTC. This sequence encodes CATQGVGPTYNEQFF.

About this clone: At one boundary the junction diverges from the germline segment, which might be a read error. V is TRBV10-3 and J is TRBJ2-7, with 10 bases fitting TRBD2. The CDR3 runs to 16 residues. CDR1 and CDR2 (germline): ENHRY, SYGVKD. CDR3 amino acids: CATSPSGSPSSYEQYF. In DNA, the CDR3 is TGTGCCACCAGTCCTAGCGGGAGTCCGAGCTCCTACGAGCAGTACTTC.

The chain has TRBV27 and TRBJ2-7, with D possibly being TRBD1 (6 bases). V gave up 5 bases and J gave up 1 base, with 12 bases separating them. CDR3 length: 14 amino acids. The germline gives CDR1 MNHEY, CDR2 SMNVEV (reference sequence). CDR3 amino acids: CASSEAGVSYEQYF. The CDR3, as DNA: TGTGCCAGCAGTGAAGCAGGGGTGTCCTACGAGCAGTACTTC.

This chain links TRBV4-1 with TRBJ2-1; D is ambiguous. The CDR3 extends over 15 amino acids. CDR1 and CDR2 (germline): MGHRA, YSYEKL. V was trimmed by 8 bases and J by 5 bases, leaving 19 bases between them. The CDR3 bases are TGCGCCAGCCGCCCCGCCGAAAGGTACAACAATGAGCAGTTCTTC. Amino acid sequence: CASRPAERYNNEQFF.

The CDR3 nucleotides are TGCAGCGTTGAAAAGGGAGCGGGAGGGGATCAGTTCTTC. Its protein is CSVEKGAGGDQFF. This chain uses TRBV29-1 with TRBJ2-1; the match to TRBD2 covers 10 bases. The germline gives CDR1 SQVTM, CDR2 ANQGSEA. V was clipped by 2 bases and J by 13 bases; unmatched bases: 8. CDR3 length: 13 amino acids.